This T cell receptor beta chain derives from a study of T cell changes during pregnancy in multiple sclerosis (dated by TCRdb to about 2019). With regard to the full study: The study examined how the T cell repertoire changed over the course of pregnancy in women with multiple sclerosis.

The receptor library was made with the immunoSEQ multiplex PCR assay. As stored in TCRdb, this immuneACCESS dataset retains in-frame rearrangements with V and J assigned. A fraction of the clones does not appear; measured against another copy, unresolved V genes explain less than half of the discrepancy, and the remainder lacks a known reason. Within this sample are 69,000 or so clones, with approximately 92% of them counted one time only. The biggest ten clones account for about 2% of the sample. In the case of this clone: Its antigen is not yet known. Base qualities were left out, and no much larger clone turns up one base away.

The TCR sequence derives from a female donor with multiple sclerosis, enrolled in a pregnancy study. The sample consisted of peripheral blood, taken before pregnancy.

The sequenced DNA: TGTGCCAGCAGCCTGGGAGTGGATGAGCAGTTCTTC. This encodes CASSLGVDEQFF. The chain uses TRBV9 and TRBJ2-1; the D segment could be TRBD2, given 5 matching bases. Measured from the cysteine to the phenylalanine, the CDR3 is 12 residues long. Only the CDR3 part of the read is kept: 36 bases, read in frame from the first base. The germline V gene supplies CDR1 SGDLS and CDR2 YYNGEE. V drops 4 bases and J drops 8 bases, leaving 10 bases in between.